A selection of T cell receptor beta chains follows, all from one sample in a study of cytomegalovirus exposure and HLA in healthy donors. The assay was immunoSEQ multiplex PCR, and TCRdb's table has in-frame clones only and misses some. The table lists some 120,000 clones, approximately 69% of them singletons. Sequenced material: PBMCs. All receptors come from a man aged 35-49 years in good health and CMV-seropositive. Both conserved end residues are part of each CDR3. Rows give clone size only sometimes, using once, few, many, or a class for an expanded clone.

V gene	clone size	J gene	CDR3 protein
TRBV5-1	.	TRBJ2-7	CASSLEGDTYEQYF
TRBV27	.	TRBJ1-2	CASSLRTGNYGYTF
TRBV9	.	TRBJ2-2	CASSVAFQGGAAGELFF
TRBV5-1	.	TRBJ1-1	CASSPTGTGGNTEAFF
TRBV7-3	.	TRBJ2-7	CASSNSGSSYEQYF
TRBV7-9	.	TRBJ2-7	CASSLAGDEQYF
TRBV9	.	TRBJ1-2	CASSLTGDGNYGYTF
TRBV7-8	.	TRBJ1-2	CASSFGWDSWGGYTF
TRBV7-8	.	TRBJ2-7	CASSLAQPIPYEQYF
TRBV6-6	few	TRBJ2-3	CASRAGSTDTQYF
TRBV30	.	TRBJ1-6	CAWRGRTDSPLHF
TRBV5-1	.	TRBJ2-6	CASSLGTAQVPGANVLTF
TRBV4-2	.	TRBJ1-1	CASSPGMNTEAFF
TRBV27	.	TRBJ2-1	CASSLGVGQELNEQFF
TRBV19	.	TRBJ1-5	CASSIGTGGQPQHF